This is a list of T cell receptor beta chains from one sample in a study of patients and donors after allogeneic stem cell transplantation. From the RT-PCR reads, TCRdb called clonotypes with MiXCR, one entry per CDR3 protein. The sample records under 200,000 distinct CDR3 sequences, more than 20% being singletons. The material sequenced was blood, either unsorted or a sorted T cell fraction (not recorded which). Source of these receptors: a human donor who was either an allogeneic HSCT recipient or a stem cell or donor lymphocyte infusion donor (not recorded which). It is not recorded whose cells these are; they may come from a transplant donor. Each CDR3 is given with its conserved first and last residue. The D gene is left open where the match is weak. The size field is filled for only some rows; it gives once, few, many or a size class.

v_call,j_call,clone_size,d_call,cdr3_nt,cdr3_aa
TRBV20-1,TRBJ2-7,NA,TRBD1,TGCAGTGCAGGGGACAGCCTAGGCTACGAGCAGTACTTC,CSAGDSLGYEQYF
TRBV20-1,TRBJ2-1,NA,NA,TGCAGTGCTAGGAAAGGGTGGAATGAGCAGTTCTTC,CSARKGWNEQFF
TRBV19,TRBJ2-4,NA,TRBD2,TGTGCCAGTAGTATAGCGCTAGCGGGAGAGGGTAACATTCAGTACTTC,CASSIALAGEGNIQYF
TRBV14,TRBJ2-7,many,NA,TGTGCCAGCAGCTCAAGGCCAGGGAATAGCTACGAGCAGTACTTC,CASSSRPGNSYEQYF
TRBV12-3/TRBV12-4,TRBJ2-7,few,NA,TGTGCCAGCAGCCCGGACACCCACTACGAGCAGTACTTC,CASSPDTHYEQYF
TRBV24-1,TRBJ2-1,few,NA,TGTGCCACCAGTGGCTGGGACTCTGAAACGGATGAGCAGTTCTTC,CATSGWDSETDEQFF
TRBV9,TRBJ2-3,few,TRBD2,TGTGCCAGCAGCCCTCCTAGCGGGGGTTTAGATACGCAGTATTTT,CASSPPSGGLDTQYF
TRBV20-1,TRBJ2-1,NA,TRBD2,TGCAGTGCTAGGGTTGAACTAGCGGGCCCCTACAATGAGCAGTTCTTC,CSARVELAGPYNEQFF
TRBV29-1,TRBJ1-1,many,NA,TGCAGCGTTGAAGATAAGGCGAGGATGAACACTGAAGCTTTCTTT,CSVEDKARMNTEAFF
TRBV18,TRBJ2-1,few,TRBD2,TGTGCCAGCTCAAGCCTGACTAGCGGGAGAATCGATGAGCAGTTCTTC,CASSSLTSGRIDEQFF
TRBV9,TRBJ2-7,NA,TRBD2,TGTGCCAGCAGCGAGGGAGGGCTTAGTGAGCAGTACTTC,CASSEGGLSEQYF
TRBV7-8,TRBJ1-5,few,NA,TGTGCCAGCAGCTTAGGCGGCCGTTATAGCAATCAGCCCCAGCATTTT,CASSLGGRYSNQPQHF
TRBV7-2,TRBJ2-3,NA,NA,TGTGCCAGCAGCTCCTGGGAGAGACAGGGCACAGATACGCAGTATTTT,CASSSWERQGTDTQYF
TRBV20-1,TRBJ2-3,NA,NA,TGCAGTGCTGGCTGGGCGGACCAGACAGATACGCAGTATTTT,CSAGWADQTDTQYF
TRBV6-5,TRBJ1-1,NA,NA,TGTGCCAGCAGTCCGCGTTTCGGGGCTGAAGCTTTCTTT,CASSPRFGAEAFF
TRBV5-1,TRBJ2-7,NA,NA,TGCGCCAGCAGCTCGTCCAGGGTCTACGAGCAGTACTTC,CASSSSRVYEQYF
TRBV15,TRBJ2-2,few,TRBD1,TGTGCCACCAGCAGAGTTTCCCGGACAGGGACCGGGGAGCTGTTTTTT,CATSRVSRTGTGELFF
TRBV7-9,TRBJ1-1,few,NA,TGTGCCAGCAGCTTGACCGCTACTGAAGCTTTCTTT,CASSLTATEAFF
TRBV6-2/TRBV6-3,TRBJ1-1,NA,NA,TGTGCCAGCAGTTTTGGGGTTGAAGCTTTCTTT,CASSFGVEAFF
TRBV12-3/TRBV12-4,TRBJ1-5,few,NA,TGTGCCAGCAGGGGTAGCAATCAGCCCCAGCATTTT,CASRGSNQPQHF
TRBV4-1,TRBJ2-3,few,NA,TGCGCCAGCAGCCAAGAGGCCTACACAGATACGCAGTATTTT,CASSQEAYTDTQYF
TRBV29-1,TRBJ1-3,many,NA,TGCAGCGTTGAGGTCTCTGGAAACACCATATATTTT,CSVEVSGNTIYF
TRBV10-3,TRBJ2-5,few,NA,TGTGCCATCAGTGAGAGGTTGGGGGTCAGCCAAGAGACCCAGTACTTC,CAISERLGVSQETQYF
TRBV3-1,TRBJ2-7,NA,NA,TGTGCCAGCAGCCCACCTCGGACTCACGAGCAGTACTTC,CASSPPRTHEQYF
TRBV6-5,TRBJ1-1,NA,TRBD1,TGTGCCAGCAGTTACTTTCGACAGGGTAGGGACACTGAAGCTTTCTTT,CASSYFRQGRDTEAFF
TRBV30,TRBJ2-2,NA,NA,TGTGCCTGGAGTGTCCTCGGGGCCGGGGAGCTGTTTTTT,CAWSVLGAGELFF
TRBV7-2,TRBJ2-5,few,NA,TGTGCCAGCAGCTTAGTCCAATGGGCGGAGACCCAGTACTTC,CASSLVQWAETQYF
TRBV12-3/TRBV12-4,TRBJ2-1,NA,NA,TGTGCCAGCGAGGGGGGGCTGGGTGACAATGAGCAGTTCTTC,CASEGGLGDNEQFF
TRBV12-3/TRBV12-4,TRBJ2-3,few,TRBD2,TGTGCCAGCAGGGGGACTAGCGACTACACAGATACGCAGTATTTT,CASRGTSDYTDTQYF
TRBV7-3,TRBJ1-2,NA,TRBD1,TGTGCCAGCAGCTTAACCGACAGGGAAGAGAACTATGGCTACACCTTC,CASSLTDREENYGYTF
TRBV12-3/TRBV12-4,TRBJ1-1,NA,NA,TGTGCCAGCAGTTTAAAGCTGCTCAGACCCTGGGCTTTCTTT,CASSLKLLRPWAFF
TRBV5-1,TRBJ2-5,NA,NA,TGCGCCAGCAGGAACGGGGAACAAGAGACCCAGTACTTC,CASRNGEQETQYF
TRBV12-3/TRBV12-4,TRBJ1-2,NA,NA,TGTGCCAGCAGTTTAGCCCCCTCAGGCTACACCTTC,CASSLAPSGYTF
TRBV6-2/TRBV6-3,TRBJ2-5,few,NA,TGTGCCAGCAGTTACTCGCGGCTAGTATGGCAAGAGACCCAGTACTTC,CASSYSRLVWQETQYF
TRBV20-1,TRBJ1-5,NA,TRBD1,TGCAGTGCTAGAGCGACAGGGAATCCGAGGGGGCCCCAGCATTTT,CSARATGNPRGPQHF
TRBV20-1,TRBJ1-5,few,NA,TGCAGTGCTAGAGATCGTGGGGGCGGAGTACGCAATCAGCCCCAGCATTTT,CSARDRGGGVRNQPQHF
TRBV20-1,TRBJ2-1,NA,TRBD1,TGCAGTGCTAGAGGCACAGGGGTCTGGTTTGGTGAGCAGTTCTTC,CSARGTGVWFGEQFF
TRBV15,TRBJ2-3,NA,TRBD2,TGTGCCACCAGCAGGGAGGGACTAGCAGATACGCAGTATTTT,CATSREGLADTQYF
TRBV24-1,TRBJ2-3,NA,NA,TGTGCCACCAGCGACAGGAGGGAGACAGATACGCAGTATTTT,CATSDRRETDTQYF
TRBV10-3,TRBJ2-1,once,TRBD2,TGTGCCAGCTCTCCGGGACTAGCGGGAGAGCATGAGCAGTTCTTC,CASSPGLAGEHEQFF
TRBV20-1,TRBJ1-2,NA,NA,TGCAGTGCTCGGGACACCCTCGCTAACTATGGCTACACCTTC,CSARDTLANYGYTF
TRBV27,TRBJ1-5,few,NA,TGTGCCAGCAGTGACTACAGGGCAGGCAATCAGCCCCAGCATTTT,CASSDYRAGNQPQHF
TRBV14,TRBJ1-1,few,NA,TGTGCCAGCAGCCAAGTCGCTGGGCTTGGAGCTTTCTTT,CASSQVAGLGAFF
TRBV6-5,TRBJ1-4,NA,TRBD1,TGTGCCAGCGGGACAGCGGTGGATGAAAAACTGTTTTTT,CASGTAVDEKLFF
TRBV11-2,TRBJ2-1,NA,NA,TGTGCCTCTTCGGGCTTAAAGGTGGTTAGCGAGCACAATGAGCAGTTCTTC,CASSGLKVVSEHNEQFF
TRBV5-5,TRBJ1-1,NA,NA,TGTGCCAGCAGCTGGGGCGCCGGGGAGACTGAAGCTTTCTTT,CASSWGAGETEAFF